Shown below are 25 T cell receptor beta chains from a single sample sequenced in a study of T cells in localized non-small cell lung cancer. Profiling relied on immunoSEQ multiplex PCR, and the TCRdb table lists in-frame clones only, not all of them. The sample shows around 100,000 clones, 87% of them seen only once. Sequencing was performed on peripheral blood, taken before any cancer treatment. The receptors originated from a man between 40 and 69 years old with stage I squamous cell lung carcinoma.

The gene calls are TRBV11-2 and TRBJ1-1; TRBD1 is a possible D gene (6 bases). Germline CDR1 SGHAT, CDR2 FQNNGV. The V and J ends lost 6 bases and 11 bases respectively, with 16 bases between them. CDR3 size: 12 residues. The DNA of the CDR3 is TGTGCCAGCAGTGTCGGGGGGCGCGGGGCTTTCTTT. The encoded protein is CASSVGGRGAFF.

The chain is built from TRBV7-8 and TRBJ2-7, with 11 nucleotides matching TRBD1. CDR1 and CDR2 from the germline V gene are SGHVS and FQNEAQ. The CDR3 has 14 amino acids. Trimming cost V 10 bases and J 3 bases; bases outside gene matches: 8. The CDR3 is CATSRTGGIYEQYF. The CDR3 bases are TGTGCCACTTCGAGGACAGGGGGCATCTACGAGCAGTACTTC.

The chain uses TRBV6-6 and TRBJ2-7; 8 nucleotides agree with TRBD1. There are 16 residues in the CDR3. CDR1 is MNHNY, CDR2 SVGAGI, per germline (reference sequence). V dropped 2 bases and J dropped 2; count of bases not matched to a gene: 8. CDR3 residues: CASSYRLTGVPYEQYF. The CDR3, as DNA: TGTGCCAGCAGTTACCGATTGACAGGGGTCCCCTACGAGCAGTACTTC.

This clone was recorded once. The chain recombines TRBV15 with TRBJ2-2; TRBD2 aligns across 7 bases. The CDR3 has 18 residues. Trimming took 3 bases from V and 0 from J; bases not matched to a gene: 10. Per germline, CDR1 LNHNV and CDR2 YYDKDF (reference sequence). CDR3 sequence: CATSRERGEDPNTGELFF. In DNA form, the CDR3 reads TGTGCCACCAGCAGGGAGCGGGGAGAGGACCCGAACACCGGGGAGCTGTTTTTT. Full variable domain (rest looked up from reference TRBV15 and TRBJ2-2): DAMVIQNPRYQVTQFGKPVTLSCSQTLNHNVMYWYQQKSSQAPKLLFHYYDKDFNNEADTPDNFQSRRPNTSFCFLDIRSPGLGDTAMYLCATSRERGEDPNTGELFFGEGSRLTVL.

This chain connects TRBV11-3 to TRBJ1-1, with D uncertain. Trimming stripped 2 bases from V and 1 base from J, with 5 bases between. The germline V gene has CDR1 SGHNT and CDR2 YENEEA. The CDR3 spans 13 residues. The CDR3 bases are TGTGCCAGCAGCTTACGGGAGAACACTGAAGCTTTCTTT. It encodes CASSLRENTEAFF.

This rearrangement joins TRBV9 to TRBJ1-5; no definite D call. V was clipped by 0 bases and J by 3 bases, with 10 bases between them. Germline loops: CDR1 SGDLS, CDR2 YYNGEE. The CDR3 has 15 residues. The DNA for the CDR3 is TGTGCCAGCAGCGTAGGTGGGAGCGACAATCAGCCCCAGCATTTT. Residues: CASSVGGSDNQPQHF. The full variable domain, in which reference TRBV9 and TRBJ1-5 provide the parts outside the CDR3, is DSGVTQTPKHLITATGQRVTLRCSPRSGDLSVYWYQQSLDQGLQFLIQYYNGEERAKGNILERFSAQQFPDLHSELNLSSLELGDSALYFCASSVGGSDNQPQHFGDGTRLSIL.

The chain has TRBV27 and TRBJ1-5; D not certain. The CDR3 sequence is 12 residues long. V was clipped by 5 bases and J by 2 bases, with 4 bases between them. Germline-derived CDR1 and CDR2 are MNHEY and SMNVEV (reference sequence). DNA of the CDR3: TGTGCCAGCAGTGGTGGCAATCAGCCCCAGCATTTT. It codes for CASSGGNQPQHF.

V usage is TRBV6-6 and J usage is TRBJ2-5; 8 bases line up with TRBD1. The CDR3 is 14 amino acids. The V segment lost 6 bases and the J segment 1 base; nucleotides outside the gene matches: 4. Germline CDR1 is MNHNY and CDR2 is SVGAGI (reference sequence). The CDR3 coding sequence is TGTGCCAGCAGACGACAGGGGCCCCAAGAGACCCAGTACTTC. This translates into CASRRQGPQETQYF.

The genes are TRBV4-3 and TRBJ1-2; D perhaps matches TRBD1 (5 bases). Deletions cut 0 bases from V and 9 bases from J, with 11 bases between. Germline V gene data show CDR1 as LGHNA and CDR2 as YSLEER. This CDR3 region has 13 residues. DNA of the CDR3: TGCGCCAGCAGCCAAGACAGGGTCAGGAGCTACACCTTC. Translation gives CASSQDRVRSYTF.

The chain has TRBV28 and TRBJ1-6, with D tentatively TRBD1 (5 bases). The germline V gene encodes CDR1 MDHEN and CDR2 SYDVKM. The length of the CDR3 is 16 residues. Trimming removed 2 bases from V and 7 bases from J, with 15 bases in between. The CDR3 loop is CASSLGTGTLNSPLHF. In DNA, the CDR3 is TGTGCCAGCAGTTTAGGTACAGGAACGCTAAATTCACCCCTCCACTTT.

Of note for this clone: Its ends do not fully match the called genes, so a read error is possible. The CDR3 reads CASSLSSVNTEAFF. CDR3 in DNA: TGTGCCAGCAGTCTATCCTCTGTGAACACTGAAGCTTTCTTT. The chain couples TRBV27 to TRBJ1-1; the D is unclear. CDR3 length: 14 residues. Germline-derived CDR1 and CDR2 are MNHEY and SMNVEV (reference sequence).

CDR3 region: CASSLTRVRNTGELFF. CDR3 DNA: TGCGCCAGCAGCTTGACGAGAGTCAGGAACACCGGGGAGCTGTTTTTT. The V gene is TRBV5-1, the J gene TRBJ2-2; D gene unclear. The CDR3 is 16 amino acids. Trimming cost V 1 base and J 1 base, with 11 bases left between them. Per the germline V gene, CDR1 is SGHRS and CDR2 is YFSETQ.

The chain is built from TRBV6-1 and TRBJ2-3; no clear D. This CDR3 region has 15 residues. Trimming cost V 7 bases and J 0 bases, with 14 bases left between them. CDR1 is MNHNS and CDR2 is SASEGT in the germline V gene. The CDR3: CASILIRTSTDTQYF. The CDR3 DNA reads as TGTGCCAGCATCCTTATCCGAACTAGCACAGATACGCAGTATTTT.

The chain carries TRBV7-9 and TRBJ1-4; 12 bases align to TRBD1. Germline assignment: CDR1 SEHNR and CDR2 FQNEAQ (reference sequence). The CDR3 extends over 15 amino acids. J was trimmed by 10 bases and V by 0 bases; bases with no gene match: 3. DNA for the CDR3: TGTGCCAGCAGCTTAGCGGGACAGGGGGCGCGAAAACTGTTTTTT. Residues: CASSLAGQGARKLFF. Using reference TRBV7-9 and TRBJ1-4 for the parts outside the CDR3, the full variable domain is DTGVSQNPRHKITKRGQNVTFRCDPISEHNRLYWYRQTLGQGPEFLTYFQNEAQLEKSRLLSDRFSAERPKGSFSTLEIQRTEQGDSAMYLCASSLAGQGARKLFFGSGTQLSVL.

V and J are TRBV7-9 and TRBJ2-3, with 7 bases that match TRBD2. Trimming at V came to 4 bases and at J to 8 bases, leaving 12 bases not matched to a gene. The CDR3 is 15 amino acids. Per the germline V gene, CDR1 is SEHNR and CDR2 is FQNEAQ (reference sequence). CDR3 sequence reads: CASSSSTSWKGTQYF. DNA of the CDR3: TGTGCCAGCAGCTCCTCGACTAGCTGGAAGGGTACGCAGTATTTT. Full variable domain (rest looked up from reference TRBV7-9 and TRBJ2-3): DTGVSQNPRHKITKRGQNVTFRCDPISEHNRLYWYRQTLGQGPEFLTYFQNEAQLEKSRLLSDRFSAERPKGSFSTLEIQRTEQGDSAMYLCASSSSTSWKGTQYFGPGTRLTVL.

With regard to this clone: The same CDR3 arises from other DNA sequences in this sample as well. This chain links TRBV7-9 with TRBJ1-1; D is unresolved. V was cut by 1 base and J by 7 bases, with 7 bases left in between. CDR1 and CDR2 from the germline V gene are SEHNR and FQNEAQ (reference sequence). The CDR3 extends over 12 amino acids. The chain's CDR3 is CASSLGVGEAFF. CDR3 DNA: TGTGCCAGCAGCTTAGGGGTAGGTGAAGCTTTCTTT. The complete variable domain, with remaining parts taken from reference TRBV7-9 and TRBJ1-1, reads DTGVSQNPRHKITKRGQNVTFRCDPISEHNRLYWYRQTLGQGPEFLTYFQNEAQLEKSRLLSDRFSAERPKGSFSTLEIQRTEQGDSAMYLCASSLGVGEAFFGQGTRLTVV.

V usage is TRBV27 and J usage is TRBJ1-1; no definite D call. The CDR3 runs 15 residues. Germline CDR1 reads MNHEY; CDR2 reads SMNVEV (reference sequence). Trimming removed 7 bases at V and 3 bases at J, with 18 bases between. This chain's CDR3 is CASKRNGNKDTEAFF. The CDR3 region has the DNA TGTGCCAGCAAACGGAATGGGAATAAGGACACTGAAGCTTTCTTT.

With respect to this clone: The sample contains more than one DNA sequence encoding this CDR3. CDR3 sequence reads: CASSPRTGGNTEAFF. The CDR3 nucleotides are TGTGCCAGCTCACCCCGGACAGGGGGTAACACTGAAGCTTTCTTT. The chain combines TRBV18 with TRBJ1-1; 10 bases are shared with TRBD1. The CDR3 contains 15 residues. In germline, CDR1 is KGHSH, CDR2 LQKENI. V trimming: 3 bases; J trimming: 2 bases; junction bases outside the gene matches: 3.

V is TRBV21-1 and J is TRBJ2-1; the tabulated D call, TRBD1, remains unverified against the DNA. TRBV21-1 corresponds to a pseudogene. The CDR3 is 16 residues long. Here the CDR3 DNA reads TGTGCCAGCAGCAATGGCCTGGAAACAGGGTCCGATGAGCAGTTCTTC. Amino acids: CASSNGLETGSDEQFF.

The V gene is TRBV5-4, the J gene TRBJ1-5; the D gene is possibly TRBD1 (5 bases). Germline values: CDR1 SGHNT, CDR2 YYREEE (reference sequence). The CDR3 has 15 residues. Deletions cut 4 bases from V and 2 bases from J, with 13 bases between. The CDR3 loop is CASSVGGGGNQPQHF. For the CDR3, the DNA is TGTGCCAGCAGCGTGGGGGGAGGTGGCAATCAGCCCCAGCATTTT.

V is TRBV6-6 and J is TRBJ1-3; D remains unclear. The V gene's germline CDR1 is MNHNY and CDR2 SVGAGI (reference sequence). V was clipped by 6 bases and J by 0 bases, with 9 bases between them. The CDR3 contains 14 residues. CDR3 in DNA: TGTGCCAGCAGCTCTCCTGACTCTGGAAACACCATATATTTT. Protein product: CASSSPDSGNTIYF.

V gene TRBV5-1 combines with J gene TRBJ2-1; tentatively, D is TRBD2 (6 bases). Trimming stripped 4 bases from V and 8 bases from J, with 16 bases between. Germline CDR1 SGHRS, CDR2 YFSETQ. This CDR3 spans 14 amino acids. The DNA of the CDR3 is TGCGCCAGCAGCGGAGGGGATGGTCAATATGAGCAGTTCTTC. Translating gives CASSGGDGQYEQFF.

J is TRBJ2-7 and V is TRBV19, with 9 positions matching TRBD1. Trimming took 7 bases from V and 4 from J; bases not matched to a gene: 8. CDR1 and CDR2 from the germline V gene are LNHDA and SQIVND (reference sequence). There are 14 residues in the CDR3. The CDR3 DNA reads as TGTGCCAGTACCCCGACAGGGGGACAATACGAGCAGTACTTC. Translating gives CASTPTGGQYEQYF.

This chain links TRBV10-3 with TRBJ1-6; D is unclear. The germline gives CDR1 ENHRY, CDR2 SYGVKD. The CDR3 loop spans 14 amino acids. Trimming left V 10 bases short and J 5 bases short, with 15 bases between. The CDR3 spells CATKSVTDNSPLHF. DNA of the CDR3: TGTGCCACCAAAAGTGTCACGGATAATTCACCCCTCCACTTT.

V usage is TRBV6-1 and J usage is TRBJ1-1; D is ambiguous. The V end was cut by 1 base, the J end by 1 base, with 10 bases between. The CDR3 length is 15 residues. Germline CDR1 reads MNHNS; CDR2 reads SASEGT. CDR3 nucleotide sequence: TGTGCCAGCAGTGAAGGTCGGGTCCAGAACACTGAAGCTTTCTTT. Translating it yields CASSEGRVQNTEAFF.